Listed below are T cell receptor beta chains from one sample, sequenced in a study of T cells in Graves' hyperthyroidism and ophthalmopathy. Each CDR3 protein gets one entry after TCRdb re-called the multiplex PCR reads with MiXCR. This sample has around 600,000 distinct CDR3 sequences, with 13% to 15% found just once. The sample taken for sequencing was blood. These receptors came from a woman aged 45 to 65 with Graves' ophthalmopathy. Each CDR3 is given with its conserved first and last residue. A D gene is named only where the DNA matches it firmly. The size entry is marked missing in some rows and otherwise reads once, few, many or a size class.

J: TRBJ1-5; size: few; V: TRBV19; D: NA; CDR3: CASSLFGANQPQHF; DNA: TGTGCCAGTAGTTTATTCGGGGCCAATCAGCCCCAGCATTTT
J: TRBJ2-1; size: many; V: TRBV7-9; D: TRBD1; CDR3: CASSSGQGSNEQFF; DNA: TGTGCCAGCAGCTCGGGACAGGGGTCCAATGAGCAGTTCTTC
J: TRBJ1-6; size: NA; V: TRBV5-1; D: NA; CDR3: CASNLGTQGASPLHF; DNA: TGCGCCAGCAACTTGGGAACACAGGGAGCCTCACCCCTCCACTTT
J: TRBJ1-1; size: many; V: TRBV18; D: NA; CDR3: CASSPTTGLNTEAFF; DNA: TGTGCCAGCTCACCGACGACAGGCCTGAACACTGAAGCTTTCTTT
J: TRBJ2-5; size: many; V: TRBV6-1; D: NA; CDR3: CASRRGGEGFQETQYF; DNA: TGTGCCAGCAGGCGAGGGGGGGAGGGCTTCCAAGAGACCCAGTACTTC
J: TRBJ2-1; size: NA; V: TRBV6-2/TRBV6-3; D: TRBD2; CDR3: CASSYVAGGGFSYNEQFF; DNA: TGTGCCAGCAGTTACGTAGCGGGAGGGGGATTCTCCTACAATGAGCAGTTCTTC
J: TRBJ2-1; size: NA; V: TRBV7-3; D: TRBD2; CDR3: CASSRLAGAHNEQFF; DNA: TGTGCCAGCAGTCGGCTAGCGGGAGCGCACAATGAGCAGTTCTTC
J: TRBJ1-2; size: many; V: TRBV28; D: TRBD1; CDR3: CASSSNLGDSWRESGYTF; DNA: TGTGCCAGCAGTTCAAATTTGGGGGACAGCTGGAGGGAATCTGGCTACACCTTC
J: TRBJ2-1; size: many; V: TRBV29-1; D: TRBD2; CDR3: CSVAPRLAGNYNEQFF; DNA: TGCAGCGTGGCCCCCCGACTAGCGGGAAACTACAATGAGCAGTTCTTC
J: TRBJ2-5; size: NA; V: TRBV3-1; D: TRBD2; CDR3: CASSPGTSGSGLETQYF; DNA: TGTGCCAGCAGCCCCGGGACTAGCGGGAGTGGGTTAGAGACCCAGTACTTC